This T cell receptor beta chain was sequenced during a study of CD8+CD57+ T cells in acquired aplastic anemia. Study information: DNA per sorted CD4+ or CD8+ sample ranged about 0.19 to 30 ug, averaging approximately 3.3 ug. The average read count for CD4+ cells in healthy donors was about 10 million.

CDR3 size: 16 residues. The germline gives CDR1 LGHNA, CDR2 YSLEER. The use of genomic DNA as template underpinned the TCR beta VDJ and CDR3 profiling. TCRdb analysed the reads with MiXCR anew, one entry per CDR3 protein. This sample has about 400,000 distinct CDR3 sequences; about two thirds occur once, and the top ten carry under 4.5%. This clonotype was observed once. Antigen unknown. Points from the study as a whole: Researchers reported that CD8+ Simpson's diversity was not significantly different in patients versus controls. Researchers report that twenty-nine CD8+ CDR3 sequences appeared in both patients and controls.

The V and J genes are TRBV4-3 and TRBJ2-7; D is perhaps TRBD2 (6 bases). The tail of the sequence fits TRBJ2-1 better, so the J call may be wrong. This TCR was recovered from a human donor in good health, serving as a control. Input material: sorted CD4+, CD8+, or CD8+CD57+ T cells (not recorded which) from PBMCs. CDR3 loop: CASSQDRASANNEQFF. CDR3 bases: TGCGCCAGCAGCCAAGATCGGGCTAGCGCTAACAATGAGCAGTTCTTC.